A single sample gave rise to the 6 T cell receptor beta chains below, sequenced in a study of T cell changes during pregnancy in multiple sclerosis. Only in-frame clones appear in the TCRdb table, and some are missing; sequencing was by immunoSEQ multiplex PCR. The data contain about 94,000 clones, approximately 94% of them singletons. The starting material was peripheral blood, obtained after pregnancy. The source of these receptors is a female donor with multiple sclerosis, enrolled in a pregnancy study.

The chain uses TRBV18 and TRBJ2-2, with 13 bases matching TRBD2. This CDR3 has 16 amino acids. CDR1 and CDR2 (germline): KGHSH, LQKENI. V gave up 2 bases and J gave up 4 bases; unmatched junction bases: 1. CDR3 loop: CASSPTSGRATGELFF. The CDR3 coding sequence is TGTGCCAGCTCACCAACTAGCGGGAGGGCCACCGGGGAGCTGTTTTTT. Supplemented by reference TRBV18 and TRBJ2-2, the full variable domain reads NAGVMQNPRHLVRRRGQEARLRCSPMKGHSHVYWYRQLPEEGLKFMVYLQKENIIDESGMPKERFSAEFPKEGPSILRIQQVVRGDSAAYFCASSPTSGRATGELFFGEGSRLTVL.

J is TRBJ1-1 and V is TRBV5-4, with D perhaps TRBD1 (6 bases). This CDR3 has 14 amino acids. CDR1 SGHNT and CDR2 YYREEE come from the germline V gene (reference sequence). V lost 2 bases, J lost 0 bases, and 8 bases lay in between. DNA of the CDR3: TGTGCCAGCAGCTTCGGACAGCTGAACACTGAAGCTTTCTTT. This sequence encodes CASSFGQLNTEAFF.

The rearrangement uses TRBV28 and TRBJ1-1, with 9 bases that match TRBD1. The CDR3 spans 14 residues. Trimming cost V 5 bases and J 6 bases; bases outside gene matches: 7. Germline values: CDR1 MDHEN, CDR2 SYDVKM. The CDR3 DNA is TGTGCCAGCAGTCACAGGGGGCTTTCGTCTGAAGCTTTCTTT. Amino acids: CASSHRGLSSEAFF. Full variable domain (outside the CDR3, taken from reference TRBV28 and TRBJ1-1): DVKVTQSSRYLVKRTGEKVFLECVQDMDHENMFWYRQDPGLGLRLIYFSYDVKMKEKGDIPEGYSVSREKKERFSLILESASTNQTSMYLCASSHRGLSSEAFFGQGTRLTVV.

The CDR3 DNA follows: TGCGCCAGCTGGACAGGTACTTGGGGTGAGCAGTTCTTC. This gives the protein CASWTGTWGEQFF. The J gene is TRBJ2-1, the V gene TRBV23-1; 7 bases agree with TRBD1. TRBV23-1 is recorded as an ORF, its role being uncertain. The CDR3 totals 13 residues. The V and J ends lost 8 bases and 9 bases, in that order; junction bases with no gene match: 10.

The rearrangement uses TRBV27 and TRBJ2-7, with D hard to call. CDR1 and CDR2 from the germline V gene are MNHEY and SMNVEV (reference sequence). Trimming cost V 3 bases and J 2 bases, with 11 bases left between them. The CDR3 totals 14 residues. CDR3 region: CASSFAVSAYEQYF. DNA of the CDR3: TGTGCCAGCAGTTTCGCAGTATCCGCCTACGAGCAGTACTTC.

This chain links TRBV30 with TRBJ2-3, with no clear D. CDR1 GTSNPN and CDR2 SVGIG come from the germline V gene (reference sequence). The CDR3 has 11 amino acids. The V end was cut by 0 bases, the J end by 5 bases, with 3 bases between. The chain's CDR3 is CAWSVIDTQYF. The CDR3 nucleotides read TGTGCCTGGAGTGTTATAGATACGCAGTATTTT.